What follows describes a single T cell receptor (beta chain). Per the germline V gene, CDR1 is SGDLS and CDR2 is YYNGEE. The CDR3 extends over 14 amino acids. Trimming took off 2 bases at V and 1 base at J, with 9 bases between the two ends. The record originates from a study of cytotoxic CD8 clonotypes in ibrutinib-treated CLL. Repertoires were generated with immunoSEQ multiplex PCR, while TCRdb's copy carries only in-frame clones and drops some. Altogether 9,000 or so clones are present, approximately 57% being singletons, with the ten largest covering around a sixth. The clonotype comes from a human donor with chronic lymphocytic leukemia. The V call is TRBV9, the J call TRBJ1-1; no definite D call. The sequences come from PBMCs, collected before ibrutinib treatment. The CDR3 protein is CASSVFAGNTEAFF. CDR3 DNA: TGTGCCAGCAGCGTTTTCGCAGGGAACACTGAAGCTTTCTTT.